This T cell receptor beta chain was retrieved from a study of draining lymph node invasion in breast cancer (TCRdb year 2020). For the wider study: Metastasis in lymph nodes was diagnosed using histology and cytokeratin immunohistochemistry and was confirmed with EpCAM/CD45 flow cytometry. In a separate targeted assay, bulk TCR-beta CDR3 sequencing compared sorted memory regulatory T cells and memory conventional CD4 T cells across breast cancer tissues. The separate targeted TCR sequencing covered lymph nodes from five or six patients, with primary tumors sequenced for three of those patients. From every patient, the primary tumor plus matched non-invaded and tumor-invaded tumor-draining lymph nodes were collected, and both Treg and Tconv subsets were profiled. The paper as a whole reports these results and caveats: The tumor top-100 clone tracking analysis was possible in only two patients. Some of the top 100 tumor clones were detected in invaded and non-invaded nodes, suggesting recirculation between tumor and draining nodes. Roughly 13-25% of Treg TCRs were shared with Tconvs per tissue, interpreted as suggesting peripheral Treg induction. Whether Treg conversion occurred in a given organ or whether converted Tregs recirculated between nodes and tumor could not be resolved from the data. Shared TCRs between Treg and Tconv subsets were considered suggestive but not proof of common clonal origin. Across all tissues in the targeted TCR-seq data, Tregs appeared to be more clonally expanded than Tconvs, and both subsets showed lower diversity in tumor than in lymph nodes.

Taken from the germline V gene, the CDR1 and CDR2 loops are LGHNA and YNFKEQ. The CDR3, from cysteine to phenylalanine, totals 13 residues. Of all the DNA, just the CDR3 is kept, 39 bases in frame from base 1. Trimming costs V 2 bases and J 4 bases, and their ends lie 8 bases apart. CD4+ CD45RA- CD25high cells were sorted as memory regulatory T cells. Tumor-draining lymph nodes were classified as non-invaded or invaded according to the absence or presence of metastatic tumor cells. Before staining and sorting, T cells were pre-enriched using a Miltenyi Pan T Cell isolation kit. Immunohistochemistry for estrogen receptor, progesterone receptor, HER2 and Ki-67 was used to characterize primary tumors. Fresh surgical tissue was processed within a few hours after surgery by being cut into small fragments. The tissue fragments were enzymatically digested with Liberase TL plus DNase for about 20 minutes and then passed through a 40-micrometer strainer. Sorting used a BD FACS Aria II with 98-99% purity, after DAPI live/dead staining. Sorted cells were lysed in TCL buffer and RNA was purified with a Norgen Single Cell RNA purification kit including DNase treatment.

Library preparation was by bulk RNA-seq. TCRdb lists the instrument as Illumina HiSeq 2500. Under the source paper's analysis protocol: For the separate targeted TCR-seq dataset, CDR3 sequences were extracted and quantified from raw reads using MiXCR version 2.1.5 with default parameters. TCR-beta clones in the separate targeted TCR-seq dataset were defined according to the combination of V gene, J gene and CDR3 sequence. The separate targeted TCR-seq dataset was filtered by first dropping clones with fewer than three counts and then keeping only the 90% most strongly expressed clones in each sample. For each tissue in the separate targeted TCR-seq dataset, Treg-Tconv overlap was calculated by dividing the number of shared clones by the total number of Treg clones and multiplying by 100. In-frame beta chains were kept once TCRdb had trimmed the public reads at Q25 with fastp and called clones with MiXCR. Rows matching on CDR3 protein sequence are summarized as one entry with the most common DNA and genes. The V and J calls and clone size come from TCRdb's table, not from the authors' own analysis. Recorded for this sample are approximately 2,700 distinct CDR3 sequences; roughly 67% of them occurred a single time. Jointly, the top ten make up around 3.2% of the sample.

Turning to this clonotype: Its antigen remains undetermined. The record has no base qualities; no much larger clone is one base away.

The specimen was sorted memory Tregs from a lymph node. In the paper's terms, the cell subset or site label means: CD45RA-negative sorted CD4+ T cells (memory Tconv or effector/memory Treg). The sequence was obtained from a female donor with luminal breast cancer. The chain is encoded by TRBV4-2 joined to TRBJ2-5, with the D gene uncertain. The CDR3 in this case is CASSQFSPETQYF. In nucleotides, the sequence is TGTGCCAGCAGCCAATTTTCTCCAGAGACCCAGTACTTC.